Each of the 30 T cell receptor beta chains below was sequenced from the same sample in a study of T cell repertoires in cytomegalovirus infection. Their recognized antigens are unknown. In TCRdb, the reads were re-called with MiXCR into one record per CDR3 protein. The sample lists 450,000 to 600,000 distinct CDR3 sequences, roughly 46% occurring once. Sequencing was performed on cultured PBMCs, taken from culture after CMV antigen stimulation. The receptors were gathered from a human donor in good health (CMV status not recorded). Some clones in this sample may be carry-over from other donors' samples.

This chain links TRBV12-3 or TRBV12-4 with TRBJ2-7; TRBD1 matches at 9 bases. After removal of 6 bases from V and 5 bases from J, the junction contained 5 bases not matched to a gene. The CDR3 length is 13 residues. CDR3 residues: CASSTGTGNEQYF. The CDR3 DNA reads TGTGCCAGCAGCACCGGGACAGGGAACGAGCAGTACTTC.

In DNA form, the CDR3 reads TGCAGTGCTCGAGCGGGAGGGCCATCAGATACGCAGTATTTT. Encoded protein: CSARAGGPSDTQYF. The chain carries TRBV20-1 and TRBJ2-3, with 10 bases fitting TRBD2. The V and J ends lost 5 bases and 4 bases, in that order; junction bases with no gene match: 6. The CDR3 runs 14 residues. Germline CDR1 reads DFQATT; CDR2 reads SNEGSKA (reference sequence).

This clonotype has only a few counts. The DNA of the CDR3 is TGTGCCAGCAGCTTAACCCGGCTAGCGGGGGGGCCGGATACGCAGTATTTT. This codes for CASSLTRLAGGPDTQYF. The chain recombines TRBV7-8 with TRBJ2-3; 12 bases fit TRBD2. J gave up 6 bases and V 2 bases, and 9 bases lay outside the gene matches. This CDR3 contains 17 residues. Germline V gives CDR1 SGHVS, CDR2 FQNEAQ.

The CDR3 sequence: CSARLHLTGDTEAFF. CDR3 DNA sequence: TGCAGTGCTAGACTCCACTTGACAGGGGACACTGAAGCTTTCTTT. The chain is built from TRBV20-1 and TRBJ1-1, with 8 bases lining up with TRBD1. CDR3 length equals 15 residues. Trimming took 2 bases from V and 3 from J; bases not matched to a gene: 8. Germline V gene lookup returns CDR1 DFQATT and CDR2 SNEGSKA (reference sequence).

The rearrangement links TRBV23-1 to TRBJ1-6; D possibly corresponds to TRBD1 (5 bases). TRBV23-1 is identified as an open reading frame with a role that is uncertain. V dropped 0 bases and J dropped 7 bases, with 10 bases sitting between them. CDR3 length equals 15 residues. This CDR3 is CASSQSKQGNSPLHF. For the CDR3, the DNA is TGCGCCAGCAGTCAATCTAAGCAGGGCAATTCACCCCTCCACTTT.

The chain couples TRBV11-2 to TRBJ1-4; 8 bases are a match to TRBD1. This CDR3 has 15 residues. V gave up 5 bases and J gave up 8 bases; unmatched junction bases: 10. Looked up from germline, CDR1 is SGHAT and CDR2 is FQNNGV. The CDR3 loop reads CASSPGRGRREKLFF. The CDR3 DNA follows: TGTGCCAGCAGCCCAGGCAGGGGGCGCCGGGAAAAACTGTTTTTT.

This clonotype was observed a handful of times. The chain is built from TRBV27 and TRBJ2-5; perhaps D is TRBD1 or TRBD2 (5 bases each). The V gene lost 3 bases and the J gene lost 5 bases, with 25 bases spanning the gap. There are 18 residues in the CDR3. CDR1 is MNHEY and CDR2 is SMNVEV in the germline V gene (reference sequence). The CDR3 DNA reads TGTGCCAGCAGTTTGCGGCCCAGACGGGACGGCCGAAGGGAGACCCAGTACTTC. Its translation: CASSLRPRRDGRRETQYF.

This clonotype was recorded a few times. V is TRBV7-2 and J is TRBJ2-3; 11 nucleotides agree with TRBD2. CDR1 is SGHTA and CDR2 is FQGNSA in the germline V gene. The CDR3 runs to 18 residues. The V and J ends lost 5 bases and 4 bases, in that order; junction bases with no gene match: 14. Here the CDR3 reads CASSPKAASGRSPDTQYF. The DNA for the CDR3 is TGTGCCAGCAGCCCAAAGGCCGCTAGCGGGAGGTCCCCAGATACGCAGTATTTT.

CDR3 in amino acids: CASSEFGAAGSPLHF. The DNA of the CDR3 is TGTGCCAGCAGTGAATTCGGGGCGGCAGGTTCACCCCTCCACTTT. The rearrangement links TRBV6-1 to TRBJ1-6; TRBD1 might be the D (5 bases). V lost 2 bases and J 9 bases, leaving 14 bases between the germline ends. The CDR3 is 15 amino acids. Germline values: CDR1 MNHNS, CDR2 SASEGT.

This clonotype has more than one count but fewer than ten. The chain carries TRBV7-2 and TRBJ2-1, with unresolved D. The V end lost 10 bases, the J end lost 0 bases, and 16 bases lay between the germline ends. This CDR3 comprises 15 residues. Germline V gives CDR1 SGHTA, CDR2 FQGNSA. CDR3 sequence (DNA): TGTGCCAACAGAGCTCCCGGGTCCTCCTACAATGAGCAGTTCTTC. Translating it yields CANRAPGSSYNEQFF. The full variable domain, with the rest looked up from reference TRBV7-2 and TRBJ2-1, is GAGVSQSPSNKVTEKGKDVELRCDPISGHTALYWYRQSLGQGLEFLIYFQGNSAPDKSGLPSDRFSAERTGGSVSTLTIQRTQQEDSAVYLCANRAPGSSYNEQFFGPGTRLTVL.

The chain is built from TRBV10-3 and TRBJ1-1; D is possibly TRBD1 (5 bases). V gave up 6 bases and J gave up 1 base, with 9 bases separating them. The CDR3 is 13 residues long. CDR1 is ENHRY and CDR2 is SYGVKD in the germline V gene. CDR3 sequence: CAIRVQGNTEAFF. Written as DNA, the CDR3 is TGTGCCATCAGGGTCCAGGGGAACACTGAAGCTTTCTTT.

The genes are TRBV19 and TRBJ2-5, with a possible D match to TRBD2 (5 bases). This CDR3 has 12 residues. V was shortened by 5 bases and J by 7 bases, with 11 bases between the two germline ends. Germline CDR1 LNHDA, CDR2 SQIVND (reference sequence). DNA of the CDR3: TGTGCCAGTAGTGGAACGGCGGGGACCCAGTACTTC. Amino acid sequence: CASSGTAGTQYF.

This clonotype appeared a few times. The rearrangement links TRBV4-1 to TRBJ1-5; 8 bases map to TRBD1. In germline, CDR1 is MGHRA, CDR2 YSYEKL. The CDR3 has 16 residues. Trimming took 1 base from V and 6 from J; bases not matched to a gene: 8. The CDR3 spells CASSQGLPRGPQPQHF. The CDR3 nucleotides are TGCGCCAGCAGCCAAGGGTTGCCCAGGGGGCCTCAGCCCCAGCATTTT.

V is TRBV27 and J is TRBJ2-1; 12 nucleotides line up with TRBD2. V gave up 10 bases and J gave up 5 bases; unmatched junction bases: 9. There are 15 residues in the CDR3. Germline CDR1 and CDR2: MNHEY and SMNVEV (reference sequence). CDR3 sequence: CATTLLAGGNNEQFF. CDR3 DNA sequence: TGTGCCACCACTTTGCTAGCGGGAGGGAACAATGAGCAGTTCTTC.

CDR3 nucleotides: TGTGCCAGCAGCCCCCAACCCGGCCGGAACACTGAAGCTTTCTTT. Amino acids: CASSPQPGRNTEAFF. The gene calls are TRBV7-2 and TRBJ1-1; D is ambiguous. Germline CDR1 SGHTA, CDR2 FQGNSA. V lost 5 bases and J lost 1, with 14 bases in between. This CDR3 is 15 amino acids long.

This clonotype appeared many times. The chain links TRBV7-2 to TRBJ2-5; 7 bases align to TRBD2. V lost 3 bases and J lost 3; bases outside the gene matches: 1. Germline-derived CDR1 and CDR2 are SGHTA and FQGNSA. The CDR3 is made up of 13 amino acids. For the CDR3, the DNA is TGTGCCAGCAGCTTTGGACTAGAAGAGACCCAGTACTTC. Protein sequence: CASSFGLEETQYF.

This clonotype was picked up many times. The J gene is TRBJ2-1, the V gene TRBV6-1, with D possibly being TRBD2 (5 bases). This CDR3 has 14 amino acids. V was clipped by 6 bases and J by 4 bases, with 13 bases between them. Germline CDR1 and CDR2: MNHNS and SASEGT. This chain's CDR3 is CASRSDFPYNEQFF. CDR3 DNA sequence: TGTGCCAGCAGGTCGGACTTCCCTTACAATGAGCAGTTCTTC.

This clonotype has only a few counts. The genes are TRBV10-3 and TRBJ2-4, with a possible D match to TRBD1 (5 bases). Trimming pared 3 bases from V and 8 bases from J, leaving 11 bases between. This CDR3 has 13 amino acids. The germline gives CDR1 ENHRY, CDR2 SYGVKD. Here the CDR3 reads CAISEGVDDIQYF. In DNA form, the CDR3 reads TGTGCCATCAGTGAAGGGGTTGACGACATTCAGTACTTC.

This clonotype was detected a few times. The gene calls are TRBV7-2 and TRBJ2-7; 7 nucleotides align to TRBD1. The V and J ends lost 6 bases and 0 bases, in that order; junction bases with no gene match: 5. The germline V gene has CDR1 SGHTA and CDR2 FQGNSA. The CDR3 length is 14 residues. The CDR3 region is CASRRAGGSYEQYF. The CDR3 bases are TGTGCCAGCAGGCGCGCAGGGGGCTCCTACGAGCAGTACTTC.

This CDR3 reads CASSSAGNSYNEQFF. In DNA, the CDR3 is TGTGCCAGCAGCTCTGCGGGAAACTCCTACAATGAGCAGTTCTTC. The chain combines TRBV7-8 with TRBJ2-1; possibly TRBD2 for D (6 bases). Germline CDR1 and CDR2: SGHVS and FQNEAQ. The CDR3 runs 15 residues. The V end lost 4 bases, the J end lost 0 bases, and 10 bases lay between the germline ends.

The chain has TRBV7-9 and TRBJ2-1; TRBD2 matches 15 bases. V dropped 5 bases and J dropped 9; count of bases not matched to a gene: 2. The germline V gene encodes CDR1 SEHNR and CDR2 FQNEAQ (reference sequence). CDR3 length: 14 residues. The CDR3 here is CASSGLAGGPEQFF. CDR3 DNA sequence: TGTGCCAGCAGCGGACTAGCGGGAGGGCCTGAGCAGTTCTTC.

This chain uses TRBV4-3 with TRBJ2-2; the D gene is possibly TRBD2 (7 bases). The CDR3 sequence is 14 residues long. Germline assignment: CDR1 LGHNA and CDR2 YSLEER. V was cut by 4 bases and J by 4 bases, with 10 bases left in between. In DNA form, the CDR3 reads TGCGCCAGCAGCCGGGCGGGGGCCACCGGGGAGCTGTTTTTT. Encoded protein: CASSRAGATGELFF.

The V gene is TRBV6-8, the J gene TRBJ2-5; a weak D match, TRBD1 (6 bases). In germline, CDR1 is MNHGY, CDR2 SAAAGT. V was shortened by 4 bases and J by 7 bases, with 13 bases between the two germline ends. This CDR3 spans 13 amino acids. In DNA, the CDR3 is TGTGCCAGCAGTTGGACAGATACCGGGACCCAGTACTTC. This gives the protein CASSWTDTGTQYF.

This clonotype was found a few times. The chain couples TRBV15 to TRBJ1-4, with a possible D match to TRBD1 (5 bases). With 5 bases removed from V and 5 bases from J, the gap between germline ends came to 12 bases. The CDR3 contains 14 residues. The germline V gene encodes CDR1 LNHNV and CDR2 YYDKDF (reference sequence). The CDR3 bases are TGTGCCACCAGCTCCAGGGTCGAAAATGAAAAACTGTTTTTT. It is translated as CATSSRVENEKLFF.

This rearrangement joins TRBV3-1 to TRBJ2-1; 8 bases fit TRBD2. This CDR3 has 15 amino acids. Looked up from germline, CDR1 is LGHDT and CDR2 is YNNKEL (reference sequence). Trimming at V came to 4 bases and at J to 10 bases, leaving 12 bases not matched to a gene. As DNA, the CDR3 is TGTGCCAGCAGCCCCCCCGGCTTTATAGCGGGAGAGCAGTTCTTC. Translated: CASSPPGFIAGEQFF.

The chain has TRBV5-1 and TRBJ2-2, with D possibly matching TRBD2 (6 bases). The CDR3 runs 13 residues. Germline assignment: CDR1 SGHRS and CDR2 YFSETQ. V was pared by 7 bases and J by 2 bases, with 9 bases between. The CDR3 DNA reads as TGCGCCAGCCGGGACTTCAACACCGGGGAGCTGTTTTTT. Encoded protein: CASRDFNTGELFF. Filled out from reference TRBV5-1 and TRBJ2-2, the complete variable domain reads KAGVTQTPRYLIKTRGQQVTLSCSPISGHRSVSWYQQTPGQGLQFLFEYFSETQRNKGNFPGRFSGRQFSNSRSEMNVSTLELGDSALYLCASRDFNTGELFFGEGSRLTVL.

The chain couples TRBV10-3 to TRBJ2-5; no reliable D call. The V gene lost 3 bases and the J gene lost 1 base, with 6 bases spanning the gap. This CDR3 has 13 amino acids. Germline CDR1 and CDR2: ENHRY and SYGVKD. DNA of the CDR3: TGTGCCATCAGTGAACACCTCCAAGAGACCCAGTACTTC. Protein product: CAISEHLQETQYF.

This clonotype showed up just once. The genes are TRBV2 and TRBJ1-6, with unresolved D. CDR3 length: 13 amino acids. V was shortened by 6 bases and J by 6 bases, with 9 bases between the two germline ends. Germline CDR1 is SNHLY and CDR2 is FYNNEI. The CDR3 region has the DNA TGTGCCAGCAGCCAGAAGAGTAATTCACCCCTCCACTTT. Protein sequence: CASSQKSNSPLHF.

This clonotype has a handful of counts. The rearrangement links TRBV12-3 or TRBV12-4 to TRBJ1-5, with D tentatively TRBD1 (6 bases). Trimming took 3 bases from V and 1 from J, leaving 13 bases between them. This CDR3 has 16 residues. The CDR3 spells CASSFVLGGSNQPQHF. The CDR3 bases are TGTGCCAGCAGTTTTGTGTTGGGGGGCAGCAATCAGCCCCAGCATTTT.

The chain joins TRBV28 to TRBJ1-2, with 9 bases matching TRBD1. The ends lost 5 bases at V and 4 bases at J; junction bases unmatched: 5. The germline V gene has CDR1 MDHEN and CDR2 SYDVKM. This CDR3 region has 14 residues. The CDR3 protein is CASSIQGAIYGYTF. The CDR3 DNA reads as TGTGCCAGCAGTATACAGGGGGCTATCTATGGCTACACCTTC.